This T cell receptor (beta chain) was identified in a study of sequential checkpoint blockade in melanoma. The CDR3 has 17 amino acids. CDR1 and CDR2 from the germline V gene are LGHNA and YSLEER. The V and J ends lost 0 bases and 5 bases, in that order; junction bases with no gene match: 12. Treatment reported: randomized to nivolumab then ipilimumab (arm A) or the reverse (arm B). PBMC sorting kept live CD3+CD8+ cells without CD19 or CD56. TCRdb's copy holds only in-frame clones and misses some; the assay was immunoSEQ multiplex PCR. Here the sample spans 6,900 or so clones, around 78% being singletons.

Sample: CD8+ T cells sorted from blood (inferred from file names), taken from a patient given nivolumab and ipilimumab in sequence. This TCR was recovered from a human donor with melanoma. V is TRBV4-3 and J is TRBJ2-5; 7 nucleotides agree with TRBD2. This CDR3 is CASSQDLGGSPSETQYF. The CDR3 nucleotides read TGCGCCAGCAGCCAAGATCTCGGCGGGAGCCCAAGTGAGACCCAGTACTTC.